These T cell receptor beta chains were read from a single sample in a study of cytomegalovirus exposure and HLA in healthy donors. Data came from immunoSEQ multiplex PCR; TCRdb stores just in-frame clones and leaves some out. The sample has more than 30,000 clones; the top ten hold about 8.9%. The sequencing input was PBMCs. The receptors shown here come from a man aged 35 to 55 in good health and CMV-seropositive. Both conserved end residues are part of each CDR3.

v_gene: TRBV6-4; j_gene: TRBJ1-4; CDR3aa: CASRDRDRRTNEKLFF
v_gene: TRBV7-8; j_gene: TRBJ2-1; CDR3aa: CASSARTSATPSYNEQFF
v_gene: TRBV19; j_gene: TRBJ1-1; CDR3aa: CASSITFWGTGGMGRNTEAFF
v_gene: TRBV28; j_gene: TRBJ1-1; CDR3aa: CASSLGHLNTEAFF
v_gene: TRBV6-1; j_gene: TRBJ2-1; CDR3aa: CASSGQREGSYNEQFF
v_gene: TRBV19; j_gene: TRBJ2-7; CDR3aa: CASSSGGLAISAEQYF
v_gene: TRBV5-6; j_gene: TRBJ2-3; CDR3aa: CASSPGLARTDTQYF
v_gene: TRBV13; j_gene: TRBJ2-3; CDR3aa: CASSFTGGVADTQYF
v_gene: TRBV14; j_gene: TRBJ2-5; CDR3aa: CASSQRRGPETQYF
v_gene: TRBV6-5; j_gene: TRBJ2-7; CDR3aa: CASSYSMEGAGEQYF
v_gene: TRBV11-3; j_gene: TRBJ2-7; CDR3aa: CASSLGLSSHEQYF
v_gene: TRBV7-8; j_gene: TRBJ2-5; CDR3aa: CASSQTETQETQYF